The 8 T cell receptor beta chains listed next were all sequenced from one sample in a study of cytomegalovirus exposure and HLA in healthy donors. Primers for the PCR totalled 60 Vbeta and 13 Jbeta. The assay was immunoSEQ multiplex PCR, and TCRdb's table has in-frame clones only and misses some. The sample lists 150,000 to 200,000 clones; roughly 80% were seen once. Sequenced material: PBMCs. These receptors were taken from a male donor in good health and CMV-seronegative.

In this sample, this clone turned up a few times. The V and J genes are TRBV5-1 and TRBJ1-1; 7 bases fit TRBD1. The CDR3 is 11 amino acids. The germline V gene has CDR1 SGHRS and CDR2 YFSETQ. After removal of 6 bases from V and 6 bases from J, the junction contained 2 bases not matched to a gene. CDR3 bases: TGCGCCAGCACCCAGGGGGCTGAAGCTTTCTTT. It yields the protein CASTQGAEAFF.

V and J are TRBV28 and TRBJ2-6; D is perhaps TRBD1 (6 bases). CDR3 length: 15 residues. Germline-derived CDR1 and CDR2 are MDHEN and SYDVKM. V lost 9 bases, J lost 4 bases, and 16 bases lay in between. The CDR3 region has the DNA TGTGCCAGTACAACACAGGGATCGGGGGCCAACGTCCTGACTTTC. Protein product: CASTTQGSGANVLTF.

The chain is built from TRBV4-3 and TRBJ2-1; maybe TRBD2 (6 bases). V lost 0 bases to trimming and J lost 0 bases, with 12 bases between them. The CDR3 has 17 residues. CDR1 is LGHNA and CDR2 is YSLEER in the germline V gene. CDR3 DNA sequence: TGCGCCAGCAGCCAAGATCCCGCGGGGAGCTCCTACAATGAGCAGTTCTTC. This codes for CASSQDPAGSSYNEQFF.

CDR3 protein: CASSRSGGNQPQHF. In DNA, the CDR3 is TGTGCCAGCTCGCGATCAGGGGGAAATCAGCCCCAGCATTTT. The V and J genes are TRBV18 and TRBJ1-5; 7 bases match TRBD1. Germline V gene lookup returns CDR1 KGHSH and CDR2 LQKENI. The length of the CDR3 is 14 residues. Trimming at V came to 6 bases and at J to 4 bases, leaving 6 bases not matched to a gene.

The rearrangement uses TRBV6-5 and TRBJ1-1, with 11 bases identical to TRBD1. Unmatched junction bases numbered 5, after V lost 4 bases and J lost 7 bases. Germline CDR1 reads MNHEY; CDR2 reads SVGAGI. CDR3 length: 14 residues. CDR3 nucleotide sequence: TGTGCCAGCAGTTTTGGACAGGGGGCATATGAAGCTTTCTTT. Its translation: CASSFGQGAYEAFF.

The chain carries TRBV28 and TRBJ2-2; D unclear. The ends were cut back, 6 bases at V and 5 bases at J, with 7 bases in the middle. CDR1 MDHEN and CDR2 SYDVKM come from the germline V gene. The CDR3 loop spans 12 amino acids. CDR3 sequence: CASRSETGELFF. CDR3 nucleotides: TGTGCCAGCAGGAGTGAGACCGGGGAGCTGTTTTTT.

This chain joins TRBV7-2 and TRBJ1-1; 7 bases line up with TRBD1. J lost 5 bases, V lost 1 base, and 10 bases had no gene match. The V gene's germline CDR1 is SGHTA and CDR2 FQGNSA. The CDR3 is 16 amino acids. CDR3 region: CASSLVNRGMRTEAFF. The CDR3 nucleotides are TGTGCCAGCAGCTTAGTGAACAGGGGAATGCGGACTGAAGCTTTCTTT.

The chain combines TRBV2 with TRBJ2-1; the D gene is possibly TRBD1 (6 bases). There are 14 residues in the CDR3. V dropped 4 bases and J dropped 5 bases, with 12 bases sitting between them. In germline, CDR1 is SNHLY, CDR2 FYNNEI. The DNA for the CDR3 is TGTGCCAGCAGTGGGTGGACAGCAAACAATGAGCAGTTCTTC. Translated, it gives CASSGWTANNEQFF.